The text below deals with one T cell receptor beta chain. The data derive from a study of blood T cell dynamics during melanoma immunotherapy. Study-wide background: Standard first-line treatment here was pembrolizumab or nivolumab plus ipilimumab in metastatic melanoma.

The method was immunoSEQ multiplex PCR; TCRdb's version includes in-frame clones alone and lacks a portion of them. The sample carries fewer than 25,000 clones, roughly 89% recorded once. Time point reported: pre-treatment baseline. Sampling occurred pretreatment (T0) and at week 3 (W3), after cycle one of checkpoint blockade. Disease control meant complete response, partial response or stable disease at 12 weeks. This CDR3 region has 13 residues. The V end lost 5 bases, the J end lost 6 bases, and 13 bases lay between the germline ends. Germline V gene lookup returns CDR1 MDHEN and CDR2 SYDVKM. J is TRBJ1-1 and V is TRBV28; D may be TRBD1 (6 bases). Specimen: blood, collected from a patient treated with checkpoint blockade. The clonotype originates from a human donor with melanoma. In DNA form, the CDR3 reads TGTGCCAGCAGTGACTCCGGGGGCGCTGAAGCTTTCTTT. Its translation: CASSDSGGAEAFF.